This T cell receptor (beta chain) was observed in a study of shared clonotypes between healthy human individuals (dated by TCRdb to about 2020). The study in broad terms: The cohort comprised a couple of women and a few men aged 18 to 49 years. For each donor, three plates each were used for CD4 naive and CD4 memory, two plates were used for CD8 naive, and one plate was used for CD8 memory. The study deeply sequenced blood TCR repertoires of five healthy adults to estimate repertoire size and the extent of clonotype sharing between individuals. To increase sequencing depth and limit assay-specific biases, different laboratories used diverse techniques to prepare libraries and sequence TCR repertoires. Between about 0.85 and 9.5 billion PBMCs per donor were obtained by leukapheresis.

Compared with germline, V lacks 7 bases and J lacks 7 bases; bases without a gene match: 5. The CDR3 contains 14 residues, cysteine and phenylalanine counted. Only CDR3 DNA remains: 42 bases, in frame from the first base. In the germline V gene, CDR1 corresponds to MNHEY and CDR2 to SVGAGI. For this clone: Its binding antigen is unknown. Base-call qualities are not available, and no considerably larger clone is one nucleotide away.

Using the deep immunoSEQ assay, TCR CDR3 regions were amplified from genomic DNA by multiplex PCR. For each cell subset, the extracted genomic DNA was distributed evenly across all wells of several immunoSEQ 96-well plates, and each plate served as one replicate. For sorted subsets, each replicate PCR was loaded with 200 ng genomic DNA, equivalent to approximately 33,000 T cell genomes. The purified libraries were quantified using a Qubit 3.0 fluorometer, sized with a Bioanalyzer 2100, and then quantified again using the KAPA Library Quantification kit. Each immunoSEQ 96-well plate was sequenced on its own single-read 150-cycle Illumina NextSeq 550 flow cell. Regarding the original processing steps: The immunoSEQ output contained only junctional sequences without quality scores, so filtering could not match that applied to full-length reads. To assign V/J genes and CDR3, sequences were annotated using PyIR, a Python wrapper for IgBLAST v1.9, with IMGT germline references. Reads were removed for weak V/J assignments (E-value above 1e-6), missing CDR3, stop codons, out-of-frame junctions, or ambiguous translated residues. V3J clonotypes were defined as sequences sharing the same inferred V gene, J gene, and CDR3 amino acid sequence. The percentage overlap between two repertoires was calculated by dividing the number of shared unique clonotypes by the size of the smaller repertoire. Three approaches were used to assess repertoire richness: RTK rarefaction, the Chao1 estimator, and Recon v2.1 estimates of unobserved clonotypes. For all TCRbeta clonotypes obtained by the gDNA method from a few donors, generation probabilities were computed with OLGA. As stored in TCRdb, this immuneACCESS dataset retains in-frame rearrangements with V and J assigned. A fraction of the clones does not appear; measured against another copy, unresolved V genes explain less than half of the discrepancy, and the remainder lacks a known reason. The V and J calls and clone size come from that table; D and trimming were worked out from the DNA. The table for this sample lists over 1.4 million clones; 95% to 97% of them were counted only once. The ten largest clones capture more than 0.9% of the sample.

Summary of the overall study and its limitations: The genetic and exposure-history diversity represented was limited by the small number of donors. Even with the large sequencing depth, rarefaction of the sorted-subset datasets indicated that sequencing was incomplete. When a few donors were compared, the shared fraction of clonotypes was about 5.5% for naive CD4, about 4% for naive CD8, roughly 2.5% for memory CD4, and 0.4% for memory CD8. Pairwise subsampling indicated that sequencing depth was expected to affect the degree of clonotype sharing among donors. Naive subsets generally had larger estimated clonotype richness than memory subsets did. Only blood was sampled, and tissue TCR repertoires likely differ from those in blood. Clonotypes shared by all four sorted-subset donors showed higher generation probabilities than non-shared clonotypes.

Healthy HIV-negative adults with no recently reported acute infections or vaccinations were included as donors. Every donor was a Caucasian adult residing in Nashville, Tennessee, USA. CD4+ T cells were enriched by magnetic negative selection, after which naive cells were positively selected on CD45RA and the negative fraction was taken as the memory subset. Blood was obtained by leukapheresis, after which PBMCs were separated by Ficoll-Histopaque density gradient centrifugation and cryopreserved in liquid nitrogen vapor phase. Purity and quantity of every magnetically sorted T cell population were checked by analytical flow cytometry. Genomic DNA was isolated from every sorted fraction and measured by UV absorbance on a Nanodrop 2000c.

This chain is built from TRBV6-5 and TRBJ2-1; 12 bases in the middle match TRBD2. The material sequenced was naive CD4+ T cells sorted from blood. The cell subset or site label here, explained by the study, means: CD45RA+ positively selected. This receptor was identified in a man aged 25 to 45 in good health. The CDR3 is CASKGLAGLNEQFF. The DNA sequence is TGTGCCAGCAAAGGACTAGCGGGACTTAATGAGCAGTTCTTC.